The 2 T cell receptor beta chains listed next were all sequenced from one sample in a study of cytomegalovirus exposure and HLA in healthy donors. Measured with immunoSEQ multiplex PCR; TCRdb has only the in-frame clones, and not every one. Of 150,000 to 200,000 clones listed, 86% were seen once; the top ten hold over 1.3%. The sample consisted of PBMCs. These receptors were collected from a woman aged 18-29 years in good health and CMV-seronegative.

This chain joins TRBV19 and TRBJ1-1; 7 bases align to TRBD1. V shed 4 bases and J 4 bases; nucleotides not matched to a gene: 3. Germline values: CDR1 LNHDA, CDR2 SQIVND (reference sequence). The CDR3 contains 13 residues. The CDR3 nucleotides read TGTGCCAGTAGTAAGGGGGCGGGCACTGAAGCTTTCTTT. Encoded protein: CASSKGAGTEAFF.

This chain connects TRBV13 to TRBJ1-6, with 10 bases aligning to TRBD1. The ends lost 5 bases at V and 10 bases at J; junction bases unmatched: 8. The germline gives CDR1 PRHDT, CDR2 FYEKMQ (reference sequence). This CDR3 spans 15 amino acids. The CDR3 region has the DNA TGTGCCAGCAGCCTTTGGGGACAGGGGCGATCACCCCTCCACTTT. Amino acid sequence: CASSLWGQGRSPLHF.